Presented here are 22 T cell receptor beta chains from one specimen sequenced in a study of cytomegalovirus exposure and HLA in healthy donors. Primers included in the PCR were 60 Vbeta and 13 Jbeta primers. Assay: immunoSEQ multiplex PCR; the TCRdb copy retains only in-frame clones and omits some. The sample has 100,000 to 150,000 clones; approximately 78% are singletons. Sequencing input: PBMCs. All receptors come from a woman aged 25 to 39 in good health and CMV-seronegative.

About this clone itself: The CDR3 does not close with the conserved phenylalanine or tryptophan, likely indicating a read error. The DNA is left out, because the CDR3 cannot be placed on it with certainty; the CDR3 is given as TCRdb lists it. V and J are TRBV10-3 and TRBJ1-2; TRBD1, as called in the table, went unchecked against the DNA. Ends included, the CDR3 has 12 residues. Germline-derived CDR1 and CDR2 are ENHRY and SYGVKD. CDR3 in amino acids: CAISGQGPTLRL.

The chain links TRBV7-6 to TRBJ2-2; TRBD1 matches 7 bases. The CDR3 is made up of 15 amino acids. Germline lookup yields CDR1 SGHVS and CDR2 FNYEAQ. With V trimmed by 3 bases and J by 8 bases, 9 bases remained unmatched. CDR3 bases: TGTGCCAGCAGCTTTCAGGGGGTAACGGCGGGGGAGCTGTTTTTT. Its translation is CASSFQGVTAGELFF.

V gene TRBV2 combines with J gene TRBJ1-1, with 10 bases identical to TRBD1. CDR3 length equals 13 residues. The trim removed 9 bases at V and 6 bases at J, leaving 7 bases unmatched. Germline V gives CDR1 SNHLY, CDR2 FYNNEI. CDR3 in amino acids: CARRQGALAEAFF. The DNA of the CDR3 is TGTGCCAGGAGACAGGGGGCTTTGGCTGAAGCTTTCTTT.

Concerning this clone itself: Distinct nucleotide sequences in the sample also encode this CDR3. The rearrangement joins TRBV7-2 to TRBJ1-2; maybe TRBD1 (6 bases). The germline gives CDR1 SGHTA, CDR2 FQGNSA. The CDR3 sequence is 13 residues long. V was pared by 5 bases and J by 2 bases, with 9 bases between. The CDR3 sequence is CASSPDRNYGYTF. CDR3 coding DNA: TGTGCCAGCAGCCCGGACAGAAACTATGGCTACACCTTC.

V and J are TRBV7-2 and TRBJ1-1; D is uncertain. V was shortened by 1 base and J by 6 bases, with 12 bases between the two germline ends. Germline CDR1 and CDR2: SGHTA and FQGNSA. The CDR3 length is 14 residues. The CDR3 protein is CASSLGAGLPEAFF. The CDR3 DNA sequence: TGTGCCAGCAGCTTAGGGGCGGGCTTGCCTGAAGCTTTCTTT.

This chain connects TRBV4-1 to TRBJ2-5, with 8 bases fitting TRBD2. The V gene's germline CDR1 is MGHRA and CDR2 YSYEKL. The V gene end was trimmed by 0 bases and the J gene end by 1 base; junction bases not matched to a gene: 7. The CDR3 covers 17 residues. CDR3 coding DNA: TGCGCCAGCAGCCAAGATGGGGGCGGGGGGCTCCAAGAGACCCAGTACTTC. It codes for CASSQDGGGGLQETQYF.

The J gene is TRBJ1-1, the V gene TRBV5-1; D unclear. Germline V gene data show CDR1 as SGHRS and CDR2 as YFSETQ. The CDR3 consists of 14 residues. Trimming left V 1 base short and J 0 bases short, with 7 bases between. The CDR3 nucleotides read TGCGCCAGCAGCTTGATAGTCATGAACACTGAAGCTTTCTTT. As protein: CASSLIVMNTEAFF.

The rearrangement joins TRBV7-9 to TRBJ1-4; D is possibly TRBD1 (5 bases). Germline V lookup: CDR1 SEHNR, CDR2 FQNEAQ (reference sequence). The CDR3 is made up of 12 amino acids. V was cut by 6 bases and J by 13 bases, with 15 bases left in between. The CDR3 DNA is TGTGCCAGCAGGGGGGGAGGAGGGTCACTGTTTTTT. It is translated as CASRGGGGSLFF.

The CDR3 sequence: CASSLDDNSYEQYF. The CDR3 bases are TGTGCCAGCAGCTTAGATGACAACTCCTACGAGCAGTACTTC. J is TRBJ2-7 and V is TRBV7-8; D is unresolved. This CDR3 comprises 14 residues. Looked up from germline, CDR1 is SGHVS and CDR2 is FQNEAQ. V was shortened by 1 base and J by 0 bases, with 7 bases between the two germline ends.

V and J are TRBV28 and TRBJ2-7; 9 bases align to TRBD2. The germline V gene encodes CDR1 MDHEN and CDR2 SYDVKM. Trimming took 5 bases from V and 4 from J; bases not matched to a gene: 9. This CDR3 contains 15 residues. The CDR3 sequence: CASSRSSGTLYEQYF. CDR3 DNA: TGTGCCAGCAGTCGATCTAGCGGGACCTTATACGAGCAGTACTTC.

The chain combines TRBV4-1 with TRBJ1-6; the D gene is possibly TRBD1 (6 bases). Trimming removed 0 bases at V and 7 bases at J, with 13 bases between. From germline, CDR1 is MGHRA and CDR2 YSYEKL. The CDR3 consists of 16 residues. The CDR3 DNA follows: TGCGCCAGCAGCCAAGATCGAGGGGGGGGGAATTCACCCCTCCACTTT. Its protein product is CASSQDRGGGNSPLHF.

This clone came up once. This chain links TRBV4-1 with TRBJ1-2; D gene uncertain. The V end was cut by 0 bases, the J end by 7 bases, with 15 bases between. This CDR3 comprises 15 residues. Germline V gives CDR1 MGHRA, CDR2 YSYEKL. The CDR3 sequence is CASSQDIGVWIGYTF. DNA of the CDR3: TGCGCCAGCAGCCAAGATATCGGGGTTTGGATTGGCTACACCTTC.

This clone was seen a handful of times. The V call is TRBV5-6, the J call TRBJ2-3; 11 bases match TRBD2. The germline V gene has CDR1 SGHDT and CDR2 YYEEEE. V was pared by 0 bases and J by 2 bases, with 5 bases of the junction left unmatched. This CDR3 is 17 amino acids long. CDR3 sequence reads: CASSLVLAGGYTDTQYF. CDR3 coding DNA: TGTGCCAGCAGCTTGGTCCTAGCGGGAGGATACACAGATACGCAGTATTTT.

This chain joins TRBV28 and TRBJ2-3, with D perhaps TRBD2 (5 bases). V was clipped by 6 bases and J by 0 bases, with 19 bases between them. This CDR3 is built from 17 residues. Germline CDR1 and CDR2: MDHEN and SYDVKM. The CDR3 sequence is CASSSRARRRSTDTQYF. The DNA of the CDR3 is TGTGCCAGCAGCTCCCGGGCGCGGAGGCGTAGCACAGATACGCAGTATTTT.

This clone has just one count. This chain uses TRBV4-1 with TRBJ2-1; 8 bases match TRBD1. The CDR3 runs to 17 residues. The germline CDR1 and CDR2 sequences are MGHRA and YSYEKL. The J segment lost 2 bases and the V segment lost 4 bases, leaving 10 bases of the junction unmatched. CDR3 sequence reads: CASSLGPGQAAYNEQFF. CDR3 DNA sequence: TGCGCCAGCAGCCTGGGGCCGGGACAGGCCGCCTACAATGAGCAGTTCTTC.

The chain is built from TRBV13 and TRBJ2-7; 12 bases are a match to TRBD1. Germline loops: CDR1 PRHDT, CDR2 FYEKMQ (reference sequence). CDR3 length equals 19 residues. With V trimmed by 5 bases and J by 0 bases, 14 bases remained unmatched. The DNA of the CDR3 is TGTGCCAGCAGCCGCCCACCCGGGACAGGGGGCGAAGACTCCTACGAGCAGTACTTC. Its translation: CASSRPPGTGGEDSYEQYF. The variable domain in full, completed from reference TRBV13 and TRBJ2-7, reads AAGVIQSPRHLIKEKRETATLKCYPIPRHDTVYWYQQGPGQDPQFLISFYEKMQSDKGSIPDRFSAQQFSDYHSELNMSSLELGDSALYFCASSRPPGTGGEDSYEQYFGPGTRLTVT.

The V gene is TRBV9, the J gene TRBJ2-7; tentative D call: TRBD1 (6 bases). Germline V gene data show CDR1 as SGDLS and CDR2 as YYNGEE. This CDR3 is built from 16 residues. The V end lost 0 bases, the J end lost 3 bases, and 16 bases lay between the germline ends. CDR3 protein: CASSVGGTGFLYEQYF. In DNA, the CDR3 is TGTGCCAGCAGCGTAGGGGGAACAGGGTTCCTCTACGAGCAGTACTTC.

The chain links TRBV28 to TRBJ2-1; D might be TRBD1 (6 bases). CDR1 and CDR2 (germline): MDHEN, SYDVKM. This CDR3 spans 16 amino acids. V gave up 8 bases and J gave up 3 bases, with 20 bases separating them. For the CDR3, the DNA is TGTGCCAGCTTGCCTAGGGGGTTTTCCCTCTACAATGAGCAGTTCTTC. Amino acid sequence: CASLPRGFSLYNEQFF.

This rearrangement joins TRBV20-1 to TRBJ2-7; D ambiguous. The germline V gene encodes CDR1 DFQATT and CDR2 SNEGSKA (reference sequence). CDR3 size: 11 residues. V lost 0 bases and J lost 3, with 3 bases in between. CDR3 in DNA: TGCAGTGCTAGAGATAGCTACGAGCAGTACTTC. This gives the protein CSARDSYEQYF.

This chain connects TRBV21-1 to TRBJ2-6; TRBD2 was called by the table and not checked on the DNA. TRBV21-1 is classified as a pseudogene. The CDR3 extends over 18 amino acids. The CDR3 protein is CASSKERGYNSGANVLTF. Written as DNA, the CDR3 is TGTGCCAGCAGCAAAGAAAGAGGATATAACTCTGGGGCCAACGTCCTGACTTTC.

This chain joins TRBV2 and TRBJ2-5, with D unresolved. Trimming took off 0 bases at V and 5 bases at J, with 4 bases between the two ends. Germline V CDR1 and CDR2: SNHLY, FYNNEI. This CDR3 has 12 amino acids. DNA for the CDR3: TGTGCCAGCAGTGAAGCGCGTGAGACCCAGTACTTC. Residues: CASSEARETQYF.

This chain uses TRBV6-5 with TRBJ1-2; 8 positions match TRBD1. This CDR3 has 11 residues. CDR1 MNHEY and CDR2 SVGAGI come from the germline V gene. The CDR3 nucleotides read TGTGCGATTGGGACAGGAAGGGGCTACACCTTC. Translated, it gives CAIGTGRGYTF.